This TCR beta chain was identified in a study of CD8 T cells in ankylosing spondylitis. TCRdb re-analysed the 5' RACE reads in MiXCR, keeping a single row per CDR3 protein. Here the sample spans 160,000 or so distinct CDR3 sequences, around 9.6% being singletons. This clonotype appeared many times. Germline assignment: CDR1 MNHEY and CDR2 SVGAGI. The CDR3 runs to 14 residues. The V end lost 2 bases, the J end lost 7 bases, and 12 bases lay between the germline ends. The chain links TRBV6-5 to TRBJ1-5; D remains unclear. Source material: blood, either unsorted or a sorted T cell fraction (not recorded which). The sequence derives from a female donor with ankylosing spondylitis or in good health (not recorded which). The CDR3 sequence is CASSYTSGGQPQHF. Written as DNA, the CDR3 is TGTGCCAGCAGTTACACCTCGGGAGGACAGCCCCAGCATTTT.